This T cell receptor beta chain emerged from a study of T cells in Graves' hyperthyroidism and ophthalmopathy. Whole-study findings and limits: The model identified upcoming ophthalmopathy a median approximately seven months ahead of onset.

RNA transcripts gave rise to amplified TCR beta CDR3 regions. During a first-round RT-PCR of the TCR CDR3, the HTBI primer set was used. TCRdb independently ran MiXCR on the multiplex PCR reads; one entry per CDR3 protein. The sample lists under 350,000 distinct CDR3 sequences, about 20% occurring once. A remark on this clonotype: No antigen is known for it.

The V gene end was trimmed by 2 bases and the J gene end by 4 bases; junction bases not matched to a gene: 7. The CDR3 covers 16 residues. Germline V lookup: CDR1 KGHSH, CDR2 LQKENI. Patients were excluded for uncontrolled infection, other autoimmune disease, pregnancy or lactation. Extraction of PBMCs used 8.5 to 10 ml of fresh peripheral blood. This chain joins TRBV18 and TRBJ1-3; 8 bases line up with TRBD1. This receptor was obtained from a woman between 50 and 59 years old with Graves' hyperthyroidism. The specimen was blood. CDR3 coding DNA: TGTGCCAGCTCACCATCCGGCCCAGGGGGCGGAAACACCATATATTTT. Translated: CASSPSGPGGGNTIYF.